A single sample gave rise to the 14 T cell receptor beta chains below, sequenced in a study of blood T cell repertoires in COVID-19 (dated by TCRdb to 2018 to 2020). The library was built by means of the immunoSEQ multiplex PCR assay. Sourced from immuneACCESS, this table was stored by TCRdb with only in-frame sequences that have V and J called. A share of the clones is absent; for the studies checked, an unresolved V gene accounts for under half, and the remainder has no known explanation. The sample has a few hundred thousand clones on record, about nine tenths of them singletons. The ten biggest clones cover more than 8.5% of the sample. Sample: PBMCs or T cells enriched from blood (not recorded which). The receptors were sampled from a young woman who had recovered from COVID-19.

This clone was seen a single time. The chain has TRBV12-3 or TRBV12-4 and TRBJ2-7, with a possible D match to TRBD2 (6 bases). The germline V and J ends were trimmed by 8 bases and 7 bases, with 15 bases remaining between them. The CDR3 loop spans 12 amino acids. The CDR3: CASSGVGREQYF. The DNA of the CDR3 is TGTGCCAGCTCGGGGGTTGGTCGAGAGCAGTACTTC.

DNA of the CDR3: TGTGCCAGCAGTTCAGCAGGGGAAGGAGGCACAGATACGCAGTATTTT. Its translation is CASSSAGEGGTDTQYF. The rearrangement links TRBV28 to TRBJ2-3, with D possibly matching TRBD1 (6 bases). The V and J ends lost 4 bases and 1 base respectively, with 15 bases between them. The CDR3 runs to 16 residues. The germline V gene encodes CDR1 MDHEN and CDR2 SYDVKM.

The chain couples TRBV7-8 to TRBJ1-2; D gene uncertain. V was clipped by 2 bases and J by 0 bases, with 7 bases between them. The CDR3 totals 14 residues. Germline V gene data show CDR1 as SGHVS and CDR2 as FQNEAQ. The CDR3 coding sequence is TGTGCCAGCAGCTTATTCGGGACTAACTATGGCTACACCTTC. Protein sequence: CASSLFGTNYGYTF.

V is TRBV18 and J is TRBJ1-5, with D uncertain. V was shortened by 3 bases and J by 0 bases, with 6 bases between the two germline ends. This CDR3 has 14 amino acids. CDR1 and CDR2 (germline): KGHSH, LQKENI. CDR3 sequence reads: CASSPDYSNQPQHF. The CDR3, as DNA: TGTGCCAGCTCACCGGACTATAGCAATCAGCCCCAGCATTTT.

This chain connects TRBV29-1 to TRBJ1-2; no clear D gene. The germline V gene encodes CDR1 SQVTM and CDR2 ANQGSEA. Trimming pared 6 bases from V and 3 bases from J, leaving 11 bases between. The CDR3 loop spans 12 amino acids. As DNA, the CDR3 is TGCAGCGTAAGCCGGGAATACTATGGCTACACCTTC. Amino acid sequence: CSVSREYYGYTF.

The chain couples TRBV29-1 to TRBJ1-4, with a possible D match to TRBD1 (6 bases). Trimming stripped 6 bases from V and 5 bases from J, with 16 bases between. The CDR3 runs to 14 residues. The germline gives CDR1 SQVTM, CDR2 ANQGSEA. CDR3 nucleotide sequence: TGCAGCGTAGCGGTAGGGGGTCTCAATGAAAAACTGTTTTTT. This codes for CSVAVGGLNEKLFF.

The V gene is TRBV30, the J gene TRBJ1-4, with a weak D call TRBD1 (6 bases). The CDR3 spans 12 residues. Looked up from germline, CDR1 is GTSNPN and CDR2 is SVGIG (reference sequence). The V end lost 4 bases, the J end lost 8 bases, and 11 bases lay between the germline ends. The CDR3 sequence is CAWTRGGEKLFF. CDR3 nucleotide sequence: TGTGCCTGGACGAGGGGGGGAGAAAAACTGTTTTTT. The variable domain in full, completed from reference TRBV30 and TRBJ1-4, reads SQTIHQWPATLVQPVGSPLSLECTVEGTSNPNLYWYRQAAGRGLQLLFYSVGIGQISSEVPQNLSASRPQDRQFILSSKKLLLSDSGFYLCAWTRGGEKLFFGSGTQLSVL.

The chain carries TRBV18 and TRBJ1-5, with 8 nucleotides matching TRBD1. Germline V CDR1 and CDR2: KGHSH, LQKENI. V gave up 3 bases and J gave up 5 bases; unmatched junction bases: 3. The CDR3 has 14 amino acids. CDR3 sequence (DNA): TGTGCCAGCTCACCGCAGGGGGCGGATCAGCCCCAGCATTTT. It encodes CASSPQGADQPQHF. Variable domain in full (rest from reference TRBV18 and TRBJ1-5): NAGVMQNPRHLVRRRGQEARLRCSPMKGHSHVYWYRQLPEEGLKFMVYLQKENIIDESGMPKERFSAEFPKEGPSILRIQQVVRGDSAAYFCASSPQGADQPQHFGDGTRLSIL.

The CDR3 protein is CASSYSPSVNTEAFF. The CDR3 coding sequence is TGTGCCAGCAGTTACTCCCCGTCAGTGAACACTGAAGCTTTCTTT. This chain uses TRBV6-5 with TRBJ1-1; no definite D call. CDR1 is MNHEY and CDR2 is SVGAGI in the germline V gene. There are 15 residues in the CDR3. The ends were cut back, 0 bases at V and 0 bases at J, with 8 bases in the middle.

The rearrangement links TRBV28 to TRBJ2-7, with TRBD1 matching over 8 bases. The CDR3 has 14 residues. Germline values: CDR1 MDHEN, CDR2 SYDVKM. The V gene end was trimmed by 6 bases and the J gene end by 5 bases; junction bases not matched to a gene: 9. The CDR3 protein is CASSSRGRLDEQYF. DNA of the CDR3: TGTGCCAGCAGCTCCAGGGGGCGCTTGGACGAGCAGTACTTC.

The chain combines TRBV5-1 with TRBJ2-7, with TRBD2 matching over 11 bases. This CDR3 spans 15 amino acids. CDR1 is SGHRS, CDR2 YFSETQ, per germline. V shed 3 bases and J 0 bases; nucleotides not matched to a gene: 2. This chain's CDR3 is CASSSGLAVSYEQYF. The CDR3 coding sequence is TGCGCCAGCAGCTCGGGACTAGCGGTCTCCTACGAGCAGTACTTC.

V usage is TRBV5-1 and J usage is TRBJ2-1, with TRBD2 matching over 12 bases. This CDR3 has 14 amino acids. Germline CDR1 reads SGHRS; CDR2 reads YFSETQ. The V and J ends lost 3 bases and 6 bases, in that order; junction bases with no gene match: 1. CDR3 nucleotides: TGCGCCAGCAGCTCTAGCGGGGGGGGCAATGAGCAGTTCTTC. Amino acid sequence: CASSSSGGGNEQFF. The full variable domain, rest sourced from reference TRBV5-1 and TRBJ2-1, is KAGVTQTPRYLIKTRGQQVTLSCSPISGHRSVSWYQQTPGQGLQFLFEYFSETQRNKGNFPGRFSGRQFSNSRSEMNVSTLELGDSALYLCASSSSGGGNEQFFGPGTRLTVL.

This chain uses TRBV28 with TRBJ1-2; D is undetermined. The V and J ends lost 3 bases and 5 bases respectively, with 4 bases between them. CDR1 and CDR2 (germline): MDHEN, SYDVKM. CDR3 length equals 11 residues. CDR3 in amino acids: CASSFMYGYTF. The CDR3 DNA is TGTGCCAGCAGTTTCATGTATGGCTACACCTTC.

The chain employs TRBV7-2 and TRBJ2-2; unclear D gene. The CDR3 has 14 residues. The germline gives CDR1 SGHTA, CDR2 FQGNSA. V lost 1 base and J 7 bases, leaving 10 bases between the germline ends. In DNA form, the CDR3 reads TGTGCCAGCAGCTTAGGTACCTTGAGCGGGGAGCTGTTTTTT. It is translated as CASSLGTLSGELFF.